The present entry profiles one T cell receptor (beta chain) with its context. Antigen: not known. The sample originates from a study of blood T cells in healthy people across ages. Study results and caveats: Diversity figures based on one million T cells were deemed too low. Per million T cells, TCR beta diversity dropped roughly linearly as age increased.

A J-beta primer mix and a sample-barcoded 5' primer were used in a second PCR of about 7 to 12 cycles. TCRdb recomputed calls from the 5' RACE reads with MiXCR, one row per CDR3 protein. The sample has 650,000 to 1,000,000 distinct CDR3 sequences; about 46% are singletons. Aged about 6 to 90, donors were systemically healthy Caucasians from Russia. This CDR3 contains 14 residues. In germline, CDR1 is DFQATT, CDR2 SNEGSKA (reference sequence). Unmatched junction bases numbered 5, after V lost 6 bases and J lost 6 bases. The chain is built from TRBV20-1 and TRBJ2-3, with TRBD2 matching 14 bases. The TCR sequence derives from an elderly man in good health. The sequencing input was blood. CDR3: CSARLAGGDDTQYF. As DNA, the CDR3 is TGCAGTGCAAGACTAGCGGGAGGGGACGATACGCAGTATTTT.